The following is a T cell receptor beta chain sequence with its context. The CDR3 has 15 residues. In germline, CDR1 is LGHNA, CDR2 YNFKEQ. The trim removed 3 bases at V and 5 bases at J, leaving 6 bases unmatched. The data were taken from a study of blood T cell repertoires in COVID-19. Produced via immunoSEQ multiplex PCR; TCRdb's table is partial and in-frame only. The sample holds around 200,000 clones, around 89% seen once. The clonotype originates from a man aged 25 to 40 who had recovered from COVID-19. The sequenced sample consisted of PBMCs or T cells enriched from blood (not recorded which). The chain recombines TRBV4-2 with TRBJ2-1; TRBD2 matches 8 bases. In DNA, the CDR3 is TGTGCCAGCAGCCAGGGTTGGACTAGCAACAATGAGCAGTTCTTC. This translates into CASSQGWTSNNEQFF.